This passage covers 4 T cell receptor beta chains from one sample sequenced in a study of regulatory T cells in long-lasting Graves disease. Time point: persistent/refractory GD, antithyroid drugs over 5 years with positive TRAb. From PBMCs, RNA was extracted and then used to make the TCR library. Construction of the TCR beta libraries employed iRepertoire HTBI primers in conjunction with Arm-PCR of CDR3 regions. One entry per CDR3 protein, called by TCRdb with MiXCR from the multiplex PCR reads. The table lists approximately 470,000 distinct CDR3 sequences, roughly 20% of them singletons. The sequenced sample was peripheral blood mononuclear cells (PBMCs), obtained when the disease was refractory, from a patient treated with antithyroid drugs. The receptors stem from a female donor with Graves disease.

Details on this clonotype: A much larger clone sits a single nucleotide away, making a read error possible. The chain couples TRBV30 to TRBJ1-2; D remains unclear. Germline V lookup: CDR1 GTSNPN, CDR2 SVGIG (reference sequence). CDR3 length: 12 amino acids. Here the CDR3 reads CAWGVGSYGYTF. The CDR3 nucleotides are TGTGCCTGGGGTGTGGGGTCCTATGGCTACACCTTC.

The chain combines TRBV7-8 with TRBJ1-5; D unresolved. Germline V gene data show CDR1 as SGHVS and CDR2 as FQNEAQ. Trimming shortened V by 6 bases and J by 0 bases, and 12 bases separated the two germline ends. CDR3 size: 15 residues. The DNA for the CDR3 is TGTGCCAGCAGTTTGGACCTCTATAGCAATCAGCCCCAGCATTTT. It is translated as CASSLDLYSNQPQHF.

The genes are TRBV7-9 and TRBJ2-4; TRBD2 matches 13 bases. CDR3 length: 17 residues. Trimming at V came to 8 bases and at J to 1 base, leaving 8 bases not matched to a gene. CDR1 and CDR2 from the germline V gene are SEHNR and FQNEAQ (reference sequence). CDR3 residues: CASLGLAGEGAKNIQYF. In DNA, the CDR3 is TGTGCCAGCTTAGGACTAGCGGGAGAGGGTGCCAAAAACATTCAGTACTTC.

Only a few counts were recorded for this clonotype. The chain couples TRBV20-1 to TRBJ1-1, with 7 nucleotides matching TRBD1. Germline values: CDR1 DFQATT, CDR2 SNEGSKA (reference sequence). The CDR3 extends over 15 amino acids. The trim removed 1 base at V and 5 bases at J, leaving 10 bases unmatched. This CDR3 reads CSARAPGGLGTEAFF. CDR3 coding DNA: TGCAGTGCTAGAGCACCAGGGGGTCTTGGGACTGAAGCTTTCTTT.